What follows are 15 T cell receptor beta chains derived from one specimen sequenced in a study of cytomegalovirus exposure and HLA in healthy donors. The PCR was carried out with 60 Vbeta primers and 13 Jbeta primers. The protocol was immunoSEQ multiplex PCR, while the TCRdb copy is restricted to in-frame clones and leaves out a portion. There are tens of thousands of clones in the sample; 70% to 80% occur only once, and roughly 14% lies in the top ten. What was sequenced was PBMCs. The receptor source for this set is a woman aged 40-49 years in good health and CMV-seropositive.

This clone was seen a few times. This sequence joins TRBV10-3 and TRBJ2-7, with TRBD1 as a possible D gene (5 bases). The CDR3 extends over 14 amino acids. Germline CDR1 is ENHRY and CDR2 is SYGVKD. Trimming shortened V by 4 bases and J by 5 bases, and 15 bases separated the two germline ends. Here the CDR3 reads CAISGGSMGHEQYF. The CDR3 DNA reads as TGTGCCATCAGTGGCGGATCGATGGGGCACGAGCAGTACTTC.

V usage is TRBV27 and J usage is TRBJ2-5, with TRBD1 as a possible D gene (7 bases). Germline assignment: CDR1 MNHEY and CDR2 SMNVEV (reference sequence). The CDR3 covers 15 residues. Between the trimmed V and J ends, which lost 5 bases and 5 bases, there was a span of 18 bases. The CDR3 here is CASSPQGRRVETQYF. CDR3 nucleotide sequence: TGTGCCAGCAGTCCACAGGGGCGGAGGGTCGAGACCCAGTACTTC.

As concerns this clone: Other DNA sequences within the sample encode an identical CDR3. The V call is TRBV10-3, the J call TRBJ1-1; TRBD1 might be the D (6 bases). Germline values: CDR1 ENHRY, CDR2 SYGVKD. V was clipped by 5 bases and J by 4 bases, with 11 bases between them. This CDR3 has 13 amino acids. The CDR3 protein is CAISPQGSTEAFF. CDR3 DNA sequence: TGTGCCATCAGTCCTCAGGGGAGCACTGAAGCTTTCTTT.

The rearrangement links TRBV30 to TRBJ1-5; perhaps TRBD1 as D (6 bases). In germline, CDR1 is GTSNPN, CDR2 SVGIG (reference sequence). V lost 2 bases and J lost 3, with 8 bases in between. The length of the CDR3 is 13 residues. The DNA for the CDR3 is TGTGCCTGGAGTACAGGGCTCAATCAGCCCCAGCATTTT. This translates into CAWSTGLNQPQHF.

The rearrangement links TRBV5-6 to TRBJ1-1, with TRBD1 as a possible D gene (6 bases). Germline lookup yields CDR1 SGHDT and CDR2 YYEEEE. Between the trimmed V and J ends, which lost 0 bases and 7 bases, there was a span of 16 bases. The CDR3 is made up of 15 amino acids. The CDR3 nucleotides read TGTGCCAGCAGCTTGGTAAGGGGGGGTCCCGATGAAGCTTTCTTT. This translates into CASSLVRGGPDEAFF. Filled out from reference TRBV5-6 and TRBJ1-1, the complete variable domain reads DAGVTQSPTHLIKTRGQQVTLRCSPKSGHDTVSWYQQALGQGPQFIFQYYEEEERQRGNFPDRFSGHQFPNYSSELNVNALLLGDSALYLCASSLVRGGPDEAFFGQGTRLTVV.

The chain combines TRBV19 with TRBJ1-1, with TRBD1 as a possible D gene (6 bases). The V gene lost 2 bases and the J gene lost 4 bases, with 14 bases spanning the gap. Germline V gene data show CDR1 as LNHDA and CDR2 as SQIVND (reference sequence). CDR3 length: 15 residues. CDR3 loop: CASSINRGGPTEAFF. Here the CDR3 DNA reads TGTGCCAGTAGTATAAACCGGGGGGGGCCCACTGAAGCTTTCTTT. Drawing the rest from reference TRBV19 and TRBJ1-1, the complete variable domain is DGGITQSPKYLFRKEGQNVTLSCEQNLNHDAMYWYRQDPGQGLRLIYYSQIVNDFQKGDIAEGYSVSREKKESFPLTVTSAQKNPTAFYLCASSINRGGPTEAFFGQGTRLTVV.

This chain connects TRBV29-1 to TRBJ2-1, with unresolved D. Trimming stripped 4 bases from V and 3 bases from J, with 4 bases between. Germline CDR1 and CDR2: SQVTM and ANQGSEA. The CDR3 extends over 11 amino acids. The CDR3 loop reads CSVVRYNEQFF. The CDR3 coding sequence is TGCAGCGTTGTCCGCTACAATGAGCAGTTCTTC.

The chain recombines TRBV9 with TRBJ1-2; D possibly corresponds to TRBD1 (6 bases). This CDR3 has 12 amino acids. The germline V and J ends were trimmed by 8 bases and 7 bases, with 15 bases remaining between them. Germline values: CDR1 SGDLS, CDR2 YYNGEE. The CDR3 sequence is CASQTGNRGYTF. The CDR3, as DNA: TGTGCCAGTCAAACAGGGAATCGTGGCTACACCTTC.

This chain uses TRBV28 with TRBJ2-5; D uncertain. Judging by the DNA end, TRBJ2-7 fits better; the J call may be wrong. Germline CDR1 MDHEN, CDR2 SYDVKM. The length of the CDR3 is 14 residues. The CDR3 here is CASSLSGDSYEQYF. CDR3 bases: TGTGCCAGCAGTTTATCGGGTGACTCCTACGAGCAGTACTTC.

This clone was recorded once. The chain uses TRBV25-1 and TRBJ1-2; D might be TRBD1 (6 bases). V lost 2 bases, J lost 6 bases, and 13 bases lay in between. Germline CDR1 reads MGHDK; CDR2 reads SYGVNS. This CDR3 is 14 amino acids long. The DNA for the CDR3 is TGTGCCAGCAGTGAAGAATGGACAGCTCATGGCTACACCTTC. Residues: CASSEEWTAHGYTF.

This rearrangement joins TRBV6-1 to TRBJ1-2; no reliable D call. Germline V lookup: CDR1 MNHNS, CDR2 SASEGT. Trimming pared 3 bases from V and 1 base from J, leaving 15 bases between. The CDR3 is made up of 16 amino acids. The chain's CDR3 is CASSESSHFINYGYTF. In DNA form, the CDR3 reads TGTGCCAGCAGTGAGAGTAGCCACTTTATTAACTATGGCTACACCTTC.

This clone appeared a single time. V gene TRBV7-9 combines with J gene TRBJ2-1, with TRBD2 identical over 7 bases. Unmatched junction bases numbered 5, after V lost 1 base and J lost 8 bases. CDR1 SEHNR and CDR2 FQNEAQ come from the germline V gene (reference sequence). CDR3 length: 14 amino acids. The CDR3 loop is CASSLEGGGDEQFF. CDR3 coding DNA: TGTGCCAGCAGCTTAGAGGGCGGGGGAGATGAGCAGTTCTTC.

The chain recombines TRBV6-5 with TRBJ1-1; 7 bases are shared with TRBD1. Germline CDR1 is MNHEY and CDR2 is SVGAGI. This CDR3 is built from 15 residues. After removal of 4 bases from V and 7 bases from J, the junction contained 12 bases not matched to a gene. The CDR3 DNA reads TGTGCCAGCAGTTCAGGAAAGGGGACAGCACTTGAAGCTTTCTTT. Amino acid sequence: CASSSGKGTALEAFF.

The chain joins TRBV4-2 to TRBJ2-5, with D possibly matching TRBD1 (5 bases). TRBJ2-7 matches the DNA end more closely, so the J call is doubtful. The CDR3 contains 16 residues. The germline gives CDR1 LGHNA, CDR2 YNFKEQ. As DNA, the CDR3 is TGTGCCAGCAGCCAGGCCTCACAGGTGAAAGGCTACGAGCAGTACTTC. Translated, it gives CASSQASQVKGYEQYF.

V is TRBV19 and J is TRBJ2-7; TRBD1 matches at 9 bases. The CDR3 runs 11 residues. After removal of 8 bases from V and 6 bases from J, the junction contained 2 bases not matched to a gene. Germline CDR1 LNHDA, CDR2 SQIVND (reference sequence). The CDR3: CASRTGVEQYF. CDR3 bases: TGTGCCAGTCGGACAGGGGTCGAGCAGTACTTC.